This T cell receptor (beta chain) was obtained from a study of T cells expressing NK-cell markers. TCRdb re-called the 5' RACE reads and gives one entry per CDR3 protein, without DNA. The data show about 460,000 distinct CDR3 sequences, and the top ten clones hold over 1.3%. The TCR was taken from a woman between 45 and 65 years old in good health. What was sequenced was blood T cells: a sorted CD56 or NKG2C T cell subset, CD4+ or CD8+ T cells, or bulk PBMC T cells (not recorded which).

The CDR3 loop reads CASSPGQKNQPQHF. This chain joins TRBV4-2 and TRBJ1-5; the D call from TCRdb, TRBD1, cannot be confirmed without DNA. Germline V CDR1 and CDR2: LGHNA, YNFKEQ. The CDR3 has 14 residues.